Listed below are T cell receptor beta chains from one sample, sequenced in a study of neurological immune-mediated disorders. TCRdb fed the 5' RACE reads into MiXCR, producing one record per CDR3 protein. The profile shows 78,000 or so distinct CDR3 sequences, roughly 4.7% of them singletons. The sample consisted of PBMCs. Receptor source: a woman aged 25 to 45 with multiple sclerosis. Both conserved end residues are part of each CDR3. Fields, in order: J gene, CDR3 length, clone size, D gene, V gene, CDR3 DNA, CDR3 protein. A D gene is named only where the DNA matches it firmly. Expanded clones are given a class, and other clones once, few, many or no size at all.

>TRBJ2-5|15|many|TRBD2|TRBV5-1
TGCGCCAGCAGCTTGGGAGCGGGAGATCGGGAGACCCAGTACTTC
CASSLGAGDRETQYF
>TRBJ2-7|14|NA|NA|TRBV20-1
TGCAGTGCTAGAGATCTCGCGGGCTCCTACGAGCAGTACTTC
CSARDLAGSYEQYF
>TRBJ1-2|10|many|NA|TRBV5-5
TGTGCCAGCACCGACGGGGGCTACACCTTC
CASTDGGYTF
>TRBJ1-6|16|many|TRBD1|TRBV10-3
TGTGCCATCAGTGAGTTCAGGACAGGGAATAATTCACCCCTCCACTTT
CAISEFRTGNNSPLHF
>TRBJ2-3|13|NA|NA|TRBV20-1
TGCAGTGCCAACCCCCCCGGCACAGATACGCAGTATTTT
CSANPPGTDTQYF
>TRBJ2-1|17|many|TRBD2|TRBV6-6
TGTGCCAGCAGTTCGGGAGGACTAGCGGCATCCTACAATGAGCAGTTCTTC
CASSSGGLAASYNEQFF
>TRBJ2-2|15|many|NA|TRBV20-1
TGCAGTGCTAGAGATGGTAGCGTCGACACCGGGGAGCTGTTTTTT
CSARDGSVDTGELFF
>TRBJ2-3|16|many|TRBD2|TRBV7-9
TGTGCCAGCAGACCCTTACTAGCGTTGGGGACAGATACGCAGTATTTT
CASRPLLALGTDTQYF
>TRBJ2-3|15|many|NA|TRBV5-6
TGTGCCAGCAGCTTCAGACTGGGGGGCGCAGATACGCAGTATTTT
CASSFRLGGADTQYF
>TRBJ2-3|17|NA|TRBD2|TRBV18
TGTGCCAGCTCACCAATCATTACTAGCGGGGGCACAGATACGCAGTATTTT
CASSPIITSGGTDTQYF
>TRBJ1-1|11|many|NA|TRBV7-2
TGTGCCAGCAGCTTAGGAAGGGTGGCTTTCTTT
CASSLGRVAFF
>TRBJ2-3|14|many|NA|TRBV7-3
TGTGCCAGCAGCTCTGGCGGGGGCACAGATACGCAGTATTTT
CASSSGGGTDTQYF
>TRBJ2-5|17|few|TRBD1|TRBV5-1
TGCGCCAGCAGCCCGCGTAGGGACAGGGGGGTACGTGAGACCCAGTACTTC
CASSPRRDRGVRETQYF
>TRBJ1-1|20|NA|TRBD1|TRBV6-2/TRBV6-3
TGTGCCAGCAGTTACTCTCAGGGGTTGAGGACAGGAGGCATGAACACTGAAGCTTTCTTT
CASSYSQGLRTGGMNTEAFF
>TRBJ2-1|18|few|NA|TRBV20-1
TGCAGTGCTAGTTCTCCTCTCGTGAGCAGCTACTCCTACAATGAGCAGTTCTTC
CSASSPLVSSYSYNEQFF
>TRBJ2-3|17|many|NA|TRBV20-1
TGCAGTGCTAGAGATACTCTTCTCCACGGGAGAACAGATACGCAGTATTTT
CSARDTLLHGRTDTQYF
>TRBJ2-5|16|NA|TRBD1|TRBV11-2
TGTGCCAGCAGCCTACTCGCCTACAGGGGTCAAGAGACCCAGTACTTC
CASSLLAYRGQETQYF
>TRBJ1-2|15|many|TRBD1|TRBV15
TGTGCCACCAGCAGAGATAGGGGACAGCCCTATGGCTACACCTTC
CATSRDRGQPYGYTF
>TRBJ2-2|16|many|TRBD2|TRBV20-1
TGCAGTGCTAGAGATCCTAGCGGGCCGTCCACCGGGGAGCTGTTTTTT
CSARDPSGPSTGELFF
>TRBJ2-1|12|many|NA|TRBV20-1
TGCAGTGCTCACAAGGGGAACAATGAGCAGTTCTTC
CSAHKGNNEQFF
>TRBJ1-2|15|many|TRBD1|TRBV27
TGTGCCAGCAGTTTATCGTGGCAGGGGGCGCATGGCTACACCTTC
CASSLSWQGAHGYTF
>TRBJ1-1|13|NA|NA|TRBV5-6
TGTGCCAGCAGCACGCAGGGGAATACTGAAGCTTTCTTT
CASSTQGNTEAFF
>TRBJ1-2|14|many|NA|TRBV2
TGTGCCAGCAGTGTATTGTTGGCGATCGGTGGCTACACCTTC
CASSVLLAIGGYTF